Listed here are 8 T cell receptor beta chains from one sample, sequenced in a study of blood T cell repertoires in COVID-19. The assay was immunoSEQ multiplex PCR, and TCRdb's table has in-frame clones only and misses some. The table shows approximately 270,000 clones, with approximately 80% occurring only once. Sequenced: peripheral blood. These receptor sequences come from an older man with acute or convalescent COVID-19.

CDR3 amino acids: CASSFGTGGFRQYF. CDR3 DNA: TGTGCCAGCAGTTTTGGGACAGGGGGGTTTCGGCAGTACTTC. The rearrangement links TRBV28 to TRBJ2-7, with 11 bases that match TRBD1. The CDR3 spans 14 residues. Germline CDR1 and CDR2: MDHEN and SYDVKM. The V segment lost 3 bases and the J segment 9 bases; nucleotides outside the gene matches: 7.

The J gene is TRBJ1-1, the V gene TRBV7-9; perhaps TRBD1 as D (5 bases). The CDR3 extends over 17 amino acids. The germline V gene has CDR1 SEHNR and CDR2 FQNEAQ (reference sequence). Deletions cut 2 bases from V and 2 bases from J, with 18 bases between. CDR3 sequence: CASSLNRGTQVNTEAFF. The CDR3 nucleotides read TGTGCCAGCAGCTTAAATAGGGGAACTCAGGTTAACACTGAAGCTTTCTTT.

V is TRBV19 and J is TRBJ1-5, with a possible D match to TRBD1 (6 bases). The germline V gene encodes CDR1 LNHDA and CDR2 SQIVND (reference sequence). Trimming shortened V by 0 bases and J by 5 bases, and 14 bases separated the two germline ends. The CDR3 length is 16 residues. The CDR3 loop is CASSIDPRGGYQPQHF. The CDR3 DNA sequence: TGTGCCAGTAGTATAGATCCCAGGGGAGGGTATCAGCCCCAGCATTTT.

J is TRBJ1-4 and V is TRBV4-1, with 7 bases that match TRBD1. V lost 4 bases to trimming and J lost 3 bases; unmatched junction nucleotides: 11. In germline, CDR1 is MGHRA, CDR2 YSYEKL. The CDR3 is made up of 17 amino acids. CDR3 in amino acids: CASSRKPTGESNEKLFF. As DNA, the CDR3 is TGCGCCAGCAGCCGAAAGCCCACAGGGGAATCTAATGAAAAACTGTTTTTT.

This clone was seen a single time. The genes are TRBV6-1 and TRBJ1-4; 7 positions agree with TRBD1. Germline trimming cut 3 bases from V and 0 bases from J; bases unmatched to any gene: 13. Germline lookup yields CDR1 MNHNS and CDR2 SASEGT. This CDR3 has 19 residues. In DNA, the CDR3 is TGTGCCAGCAGTGACCGGGACAGACCCATCTTTGCAACTAATGAAAAACTGTTTTTT. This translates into CASSDRDRPIFATNEKLFF.

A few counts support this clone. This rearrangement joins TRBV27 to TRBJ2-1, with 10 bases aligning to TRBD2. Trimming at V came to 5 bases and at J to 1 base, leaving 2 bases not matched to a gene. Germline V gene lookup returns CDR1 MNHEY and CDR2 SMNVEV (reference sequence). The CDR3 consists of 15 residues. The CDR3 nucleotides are TGTGCCAGCAGTCTAGCGGGGGTTTCCTACAATGAGCAGTTCTTC. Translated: CASSLAGVSYNEQFF.

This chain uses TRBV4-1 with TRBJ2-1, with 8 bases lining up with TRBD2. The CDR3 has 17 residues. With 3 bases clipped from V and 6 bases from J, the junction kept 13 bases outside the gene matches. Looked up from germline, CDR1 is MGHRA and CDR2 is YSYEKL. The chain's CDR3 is CASSQLGSGTRRNEQFF. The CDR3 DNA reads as TGCGCCAGCAGCCAGTTAGGTTCCGGGACTAGACGCAATGAGCAGTTCTTC.

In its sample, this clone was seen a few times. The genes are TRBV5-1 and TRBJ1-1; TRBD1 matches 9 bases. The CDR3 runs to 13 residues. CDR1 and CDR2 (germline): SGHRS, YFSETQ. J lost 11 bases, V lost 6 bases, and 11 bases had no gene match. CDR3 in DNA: TGCGCCAGCACCCCTAGTTGGACAGGGGTGGCTTTCTTT. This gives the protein CASTPSWTGVAFF.